This TCR beta chain was identified during a study of shared clonotypes between healthy human individuals. Study-wide results and limits: Rarefaction showed that sequencing of sorted subsets was incomplete (despite large depth).

Sequencing used immunoSEQ multiplex PCR; TCRdb keeps in-frame clones, though not all of them. The table includes 300,000 to 400,000 clones, around 86% detected once. Trimming took 0 bases from V and 6 from J, leaving 13 bases between them. This CDR3 has 15 residues. CDR1 and CDR2 (germline): SGDLS, YYNGEE. Notes on this clone: Its target is unknown.

The chain has TRBV9 and TRBJ2-1; D gene unclear. This sequence originates from a man younger than 30 in good health. The sequenced material came from memory CD8+ T cells sorted from blood. Stated subset: CD45RO+ cells pooled with CCR7-negative TemRA cells. The CDR3 loop is CASSVDDLDINEQFF. The CDR3 bases are TGTGCCAGCAGCGTAGACGATCTAGATATCAATGAGCAGTTCTTC.